Shown below are 15 T cell receptor beta chains from a single sample sequenced in a study of shared clonotypes between healthy human individuals. Clones were sequenced by immunoSEQ multiplex PCR, and TCRdb holds only the in-frame ones, with some missing. The sample holds 2 million to 2.5 million clones, approximately 95% seen once. Material: naive CD4+ T cells from PBMCs. Specified subset: CD45RA+ positively selected. The receptors here all came from a man aged 18 to 30 in good health. Some clones in this sample may be carry-over from other donors' samples.

The chain recombines TRBV5-5 with TRBJ2-7; TRBD2 might be the D (5 bases). Trimming pared 4 bases from V and 0 bases from J, leaving 14 bases between. CDR3 size: 15 residues. Per the germline V gene, CDR1 is SGHKS and CDR2 is YYEKEE (reference sequence). The DNA of the CDR3 is TGTGCCAGCAGCGTAGGGCCCCGGGGCTCCTACGAGCAGTACTTC. Translation: CASSVGPRGSYEQYF.

The chain has TRBV9 and TRBJ2-5; 7 bases are a match to TRBD2. Per germline, CDR1 SGDLS and CDR2 YYNGEE. Trimming removed 6 bases from V and 7 bases from J; junction bases left unmatched: 12. The CDR3 has 14 residues. CDR3 protein: CASNPDPGGGTQYF. DNA of the CDR3: TGTGCCAGCAATCCAGACCCGGGGGGTGGGACCCAGTACTTC.

This clone was counted once. The rearrangement links TRBV6-5 to TRBJ1-2; the match to TRBD1 covers 8 bases. The CDR3 has 13 amino acids. Per germline, CDR1 MNHEY and CDR2 SVGAGI. V trimming: 5 bases; J trimming: 13 bases; junction bases outside the gene matches: 12. The CDR3, as DNA: TGTGCCAGCAGTCCCCGGAATACAGGGGGAATCACCTTC. Translating gives CASSPRNTGGITF.

This clone has just one count. The V and J genes are TRBV25-1 and TRBJ2-7; a possible D gene is TRBD2 (6 bases). Per germline, CDR1 MGHDK and CDR2 SYGVNS. Trimming stripped 3 bases from V and 3 bases from J, with 15 bases between. The CDR3 sequence is 15 residues long. CDR3 region: CASSEWDLRGYEQYF. The CDR3 bases are TGTGCCAGCAGTGAGTGGGACTTGCGGGGCTACGAGCAGTACTTC.

The V and J genes are TRBV4-1 and TRBJ2-5; no firm D call. CDR3 length: 17 amino acids. Trimming shortened V by 0 bases and J by 4 bases, and 18 bases separated the two germline ends. Germline-derived CDR1 and CDR2 are MGHRA and YSYEKL. CDR3 in DNA: TGCGCCAGCAGCCAAGATCTGGGCCAGGCCCTGGGAGAGACCCAGTACTTC. Protein product: CASSQDLGQALGETQYF.

The chain links TRBV4-1 to TRBJ2-3, with TRBD2 matching 15 bases. V gave up 0 bases and J gave up 7 bases; unmatched junction bases: 8. CDR1 MGHRA and CDR2 YSYEKL come from the germline V gene. The CDR3 loop spans 18 amino acids. The CDR3 region has the DNA TGCGCCAGCAGCCAAGATCCAGGGACTAGCGGGAGGCGGAATACGCAGTATTTT. This translates into CASSQDPGTSGRRNTQYF.

This clone appeared a single time. The rearrangement joins TRBV5-4 to TRBJ2-5; D gene ambiguous. The germline gives CDR1 SGHNT, CDR2 YYREEE (reference sequence). The CDR3 is made up of 13 amino acids. V lost 3 bases to trimming and J lost 4 bases, with 10 bases between them. CDR3 sequence (DNA): TGTGCCAGCAGCTCTAAGGCGGCAGAGACCCAGTACTTC. This codes for CASSSKAAETQYF. The full variable domain, rest sourced from reference TRBV5-4 and TRBJ2-5, is ETGVTQSPTHLIKTRGQQVTLRCSSQSGHNTVSWYQQALGQGPQFIFQYYREEENGRGNFPPRFSGLQFPNYSSELNVNALELDDSALYLCASSSKAAETQYFGPGTRLLVL.

There are a few counts of this clone. The chain links TRBV7-9 to TRBJ1-4; unclear D gene. Trimming took 2 bases from V and 14 from J, leaving 15 bases between them. Looked up from germline, CDR1 is SEHNR and CDR2 is FQNEAQ (reference sequence). This CDR3 has 13 residues. The CDR3 spells CASSLISLERLFF. CDR3 sequence (DNA): TGTGCCAGCAGCTTAATATCGTTGGAACGGCTGTTTTTT.

J is TRBJ2-3 and V is TRBV29-1; 9 bases fit TRBD2. Per the germline V gene, CDR1 is SQVTM and CDR2 is ANQGSEA. The CDR3 length is 12 residues. The V segment lost 7 bases and the J segment 4 bases; nucleotides outside the gene matches: 3. The CDR3 bases are TGCAGCGCGATAGCGGGAGCAGATACGCAGTATTTT. Translating gives CSAIAGADTQYF.

The V and J genes are TRBV5-4 and TRBJ2-3; D remains unclear. The germline CDR1 and CDR2 sequences are SGHNT and YYREEE (reference sequence). V was pared by 6 bases and J by 3 bases, with 11 bases between. CDR3 length: 13 amino acids. The CDR3 DNA sequence: TGTGCCAGCACTTTAACCGGGACAGATACGCAGTATTTT. Translating gives CASTLTGTDTQYF. The variable domain in full, with the rest retrieved from reference TRBV5-4 and TRBJ2-3, is ETGVTQSPTHLIKTRGQQVTLRCSSQSGHNTVSWYQQALGQGPQFIFQYYREEENGRGNFPPRFSGLQFPNYSSELNVNALELDDSALYLCASTLTGTDTQYFGPGTRLTVL.

The chain combines TRBV10-1 with TRBJ1-1, with a tentative D call TRBD1 (5 bases). Germline-derived CDR1 and CDR2 are WNHNN and SYGVQD (reference sequence). There are 20 residues in the CDR3. The V gene lost 3 bases and the J gene lost 4 bases, with 30 bases spanning the gap. The CDR3 coding sequence is TGCGCCAGCAGTGACGGTAGTTGTAGGGGATTAAAATCTCGGGGCACTGAAGCTTTCTTT. Its protein product is CASSDGSCRGLKSRGTEAFF.

Notes on this clone: The junction shows a germline mismatch at one end, possibly a read error. The J gene is TRBJ2-1, the V gene TRBV6-5, with D possibly matching TRBD1 (6 bases). The V gene's germline CDR1 is MNHEY and CDR2 SVGAGI. CDR3 size: 14 residues. CDR3 in amino acids: CASSRQDSYNGQFF. CDR3 in DNA: TGTGCCAGCAGCCGACAGGACTCCTACAATGGGCAGTTCTTC.

The chain recombines TRBV5-1 with TRBJ2-3; maybe TRBD1 (7 bases). Trimming left V 3 bases short and J 6 bases short, with 17 bases between. The length of the CDR3 is 15 residues. The germline V gene has CDR1 SGHRS and CDR2 YFSETQ. The CDR3, as DNA: TGCGCCAGCAGCTATGGGCCAGGGGGACTCGATACGCAGTATTTT. Translation: CASSYGPGGLDTQYF.

V usage is TRBV5-1 and J usage is TRBJ1-2, with 10 bases that match TRBD1. V shed 4 bases, J shed 5 bases, and the junction held 8 bases outside the gene matches. CDR1 and CDR2 (germline): SGHRS, YFSETQ. This CDR3 contains 15 residues. CDR3 region: CASSTGQGNEYGYTF. The DNA for the CDR3 is TGCGCCAGCAGCACGGGACAGGGGAATGAGTATGGCTACACCTTC.

The CDR3 DNA reads as TGTGCCAGCAGCCCCCCGGGACAGGGGGCGCGATCCGGGGAGCTGTTTTTT. Translating gives CASSPPGQGARSGELFF. This sequence joins TRBV7-9 and TRBJ2-2; TRBD1 matches at 12 bases. The germline CDR1 and CDR2 sequences are SEHNR and FQNEAQ (reference sequence). Trimming took 5 bases from V and 6 from J; bases not matched to a gene: 10. This CDR3 has 17 amino acids.